This T cell receptor beta chain is drawn from a study of blood T cell repertoires in COVID-19. At the level of the study: From the United States, Italy and Spain came samples of acute and convalescent COVID-19. T cells, B-cell-depleted T cells, or PBMCs provided the cDNA or gDNA that served as material.

During active infection, Seattle patients enrolled and were then monitored through disease. Under the authors' procedure: Using reference gene primer amplification, nucleated cell counts were estimated. Sequenced by immunoSEQ multiplex PCR; TCRdb stores in-frame clones only, minus some. The DNA was the basis for D and trimming; V, J and clone size are from that table. The sample has around 430,000 clones; approximately 90% are singletons. J lost 4 bases, V lost 4 bases, and 19 bases had no gene match. CDR3 size: 19 residues. Germline V gene lookup returns CDR1 LNHNV and CDR2 YYDKDF (reference sequence).

The sequenced material came from peripheral blood. V and J are TRBV15 and TRBJ2-3; TRBD2 agrees at 8 bases. This receptor was obtained from a woman between 45 and 60 years old with COVID-19, enrolled during active disease. CDR3 nucleotides: TGTGCCACCAGCACGCGACTAGCGTCGGGTATCCGGGCCTCAGATACGCAGTATTTT. Protein: CATSTRLASGIRASDTQYF.